Following are 6 T cell receptor beta chains from one sample sequenced in a study of T-cell memory formation after mild COVID-19. TCRdb redid the calling of the 5' RACE reads with MiXCR, one entry per CDR3 protein. This repertoire shows about 440,000 distinct CDR3 sequences, around 20% found once; its top ten account for approximately 8.1%. The sample comprised PBMCs or a T cell subset sorted from them (not recorded which). Receptor source: an adult woman who had mild COVID-19 (a few samples of this study predate the infection). Cell type and time point are not known.

This sequence joins TRBV25-1 and TRBJ2-5; 7 bases are a match to TRBD1. V lost 5 bases to trimming and J lost 2 bases; unmatched junction nucleotides: 5. The CDR3 runs 14 residues. The germline V gene has CDR1 MGHDK and CDR2 SYGVNS. CDR3 bases: TGTGCCAGCAGTTCCCCCAGGGGGCAAGAGACCCAGTACTTC. This sequence encodes CASSSPRGQETQYF. Full variable domain (outside the CDR3, taken from reference TRBV25-1 and TRBJ2-5): EADIYQTPRYLVIGTGKKITLECSQTMGHDKMYWYQQDPGMELHLIHYSYGVNSTEKGDLSSESTVSRIRTEHFPLTLESARPSHTSQYLCASSSPRGQETQYFGPGTRLLVL.

This clonotype turned up a few times. The rearrangement uses TRBV6-2 or TRBV6-3 and TRBJ1-4, with no clear D. CDR3 length: 12 amino acids. Deletions cut 8 bases from V and 7 bases from J, with 11 bases between. The germline gives CDR1 MNHEY, CDR2 SVGEGT. The CDR3 region has the DNA TGTGCCAGCTCCACGTCTGGTGAAAAACTGTTTTTT. It codes for CASSTSGEKLFF.

This clonotype showed up just a few times. The rearrangement uses TRBV3-1 and TRBJ2-5; 12 bases map to TRBD2. The CDR3 is made up of 16 amino acids. Germline V gene data show CDR1 as LGHDT and CDR2 as YNNKEL (reference sequence). After removal of 4 bases from V and 5 bases from J, the junction contained 8 bases not matched to a gene. Written as DNA, the CDR3 is TGTGCCAGCAGCCCCTGGACTAGCGGGATGTTGGAGACCCAGTACTTC. It is translated as CASSPWTSGMLETQYF.

The chain recombines TRBV5-6 with TRBJ2-3; D gene uncertain. The CDR3 covers 15 residues. Germline-derived CDR1 and CDR2 are SGHDT and YYEEEE. The germline V and J ends were trimmed by 0 bases and 7 bases, with 15 bases remaining between them. DNA for the CDR3: TGTGCCAGCAGCTTGGCCGCTTGGGAAAGGAATACGCAGTATTTT. Residues: CASSLAAWERNTQYF.

This clonotype was seen a few times. The chain uses TRBV10-3 and TRBJ1-5; TRBD1 aligns across 8 bases. CDR1 is ENHRY, CDR2 SYGVKD, per germline. After removal of 3 bases from V and 4 bases from J, the junction contained 5 bases not matched to a gene. CDR3 length equals 15 residues. In DNA, the CDR3 is TGTGCCATCAGTGACAGAGACAGGGGAAATCAGCCCCAGCATTTT. Its protein product is CAISDRDRGNQPQHF.

This clonotype was observed a few times. The genes are TRBV7-8 and TRBJ2-1; D gene unclear. The CDR3 runs to 15 residues. The germline V gene has CDR1 SGHVS and CDR2 FQNEAQ. The germline V and J ends were trimmed by 10 bases and 0 bases, with 16 bases remaining between them. CDR3 DNA: TGTGCCACCGCCCCGTACGCCAGCTCCTACAATGAGCAGTTCTTC. This translates into CATAPYASSYNEQFF.